This T cell receptor beta chain was profiled in a study of blood T cell repertoires in COVID-19. Across the study: Samples of COVID-19 (acute and convalescent) were obtained from the United States, Italy and Spain. T cells, B-cell-depleted T cells, or PBMCs provided the cDNA or gDNA that served as material.

The germline V gene encodes CDR1 SGDLS and CDR2 YYNGEE. The CDR3 has 14 amino acids. The V end lost 4 bases, the J end lost 2 bases, and 11 bases lay between the germline ends. In the original analysis: Cell counts per sample came from amplifying reference gene primers. The repertoire was sequenced with immunoSEQ multiplex PCR; TCRdb's copy has only in-frame clones and lacks some. V, J and clone size were drawn from that table, and D and trimming were deduced from the DNA. The table records about 130,000 clones, around 82% of them present only once. The chain employs TRBV9 and TRBJ2-3; D is ambiguous. The receptor comes from a man aged 55 to 70 with acute or convalescent COVID-19. Sequencing was performed on peripheral blood. The CDR3 sequence: CASSIGSLTDTQYF. The CDR3 DNA sequence: TGTGCCAGCAGCATCGGGTCCCTCACAGATACGCAGTATTTT.